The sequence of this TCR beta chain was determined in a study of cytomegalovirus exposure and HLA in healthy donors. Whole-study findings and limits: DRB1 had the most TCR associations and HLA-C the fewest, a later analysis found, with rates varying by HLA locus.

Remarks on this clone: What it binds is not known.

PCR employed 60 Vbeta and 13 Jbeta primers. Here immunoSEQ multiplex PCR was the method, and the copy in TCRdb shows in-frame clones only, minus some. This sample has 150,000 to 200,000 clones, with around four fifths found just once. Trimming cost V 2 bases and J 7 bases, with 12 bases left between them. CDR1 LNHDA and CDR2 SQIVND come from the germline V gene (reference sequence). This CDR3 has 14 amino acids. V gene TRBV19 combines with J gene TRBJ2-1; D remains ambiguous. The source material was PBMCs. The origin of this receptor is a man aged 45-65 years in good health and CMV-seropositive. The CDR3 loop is CASSIRAPWNEQFF. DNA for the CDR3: TGTGCCAGTAGTATAAGAGCGCCATGGAATGAGCAGTTCTTC.